The clone carrying this T cell receptor beta chain was recorded a few times. Its antigen is not identified. A single record per CDR3 protein comes from TCRdb applying MiXCR to the reads. The table lists around 300,000 distinct CDR3 sequences, approximately 22% of them singletons, with approximately 19% in the top ten. The sample comes from a study of T cell repertoires in cytomegalovirus infection. General study points: HLA-C-restricted CMV clonotypes gave the most frequent clonotype in two of eight donors.

V was trimmed by 1 base and J by 1 base, leaving 10 bases between them. Germline CDR1 reads LNHNV; CDR2 reads YYDKDF (reference sequence). The CDR3 length is 15 residues. The sequence was obtained from a human donor in good health (CMV status not recorded). Some clones in this sample may be carry-over from other donors' samples. The chain recombines TRBV15 with TRBJ1-1, with D unclear. Sequencing used cultured PBMCs, obtained from culture after CMV antigen stimulation. The CDR3 coding sequence is TGTGCCACCAGCAGAGTGGTAGGATCGAACACTGAAGCTTTCTTT. It specifies CATSRVVGSNTEAFF.